The present entry profiles one TCR beta chain with its context. Its antigen is not known. The data belong to a study of Ad26.COV2.S vaccination and SARS-CoV-2 variants. Study-level background: Vaccine-arm donor from the placebo-controlled COV1001 Ad26.COV2.S trial. In the study, Ad26.COV2.S was injected intramuscularly once, or twice 56 days apart.

Treatment in this sample: about 20 received Ad26.COV2.S at low or high dose, single or two shots; 5 received placebo; per-sample allocation not given. All samples were drawn on day 63, counting from the first vaccine or placebo injection. Boston supplied an adult donor aged 18-55 years. Study-level results: Whether participants received vaccine or placebo, their non-spike TCR breadth was similar.

Sequenced by immunoSEQ multiplex PCR; TCRdb stores in-frame clones only, minus some. The sample shows about 480,000 clones, 87% of them seen only once. CDR3 length equals 13 residues. CDR1 and CDR2 (germline): LNHDA, SQIVND (reference sequence). V was trimmed by 10 bases and J by 0 bases, leaving 12 bases between them. The receptor was derived from a person aged 18-65 years who received the Ad26.COV2.S COVID-19 vaccine or a placebo. The source material was peripheral blood, sampled in a trial of Ad26.COV2.S vaccine versus placebo. This chain joins TRBV19 and TRBJ1-1; TRBD1 is a possible D gene (5 bases). The CDR3 protein is CATSTGMNTEAFF. The CDR3 nucleotides read TGTGCCACCTCAACAGGAATGAACACTGAAGCTTTCTTT. The entire variable domain, with the rest obtained from reference TRBV19 and TRBJ1-1, is as follows: DGGITQSPKYLFRKEGQNVTLSCEQNLNHDAMYWYRQDPGQGLRLIYYSQIVNDFQKGDIAEGYSVSREKKESFPLTVTSAQKNPTAFYLCATSTGMNTEAFFGQGTRLTVV.